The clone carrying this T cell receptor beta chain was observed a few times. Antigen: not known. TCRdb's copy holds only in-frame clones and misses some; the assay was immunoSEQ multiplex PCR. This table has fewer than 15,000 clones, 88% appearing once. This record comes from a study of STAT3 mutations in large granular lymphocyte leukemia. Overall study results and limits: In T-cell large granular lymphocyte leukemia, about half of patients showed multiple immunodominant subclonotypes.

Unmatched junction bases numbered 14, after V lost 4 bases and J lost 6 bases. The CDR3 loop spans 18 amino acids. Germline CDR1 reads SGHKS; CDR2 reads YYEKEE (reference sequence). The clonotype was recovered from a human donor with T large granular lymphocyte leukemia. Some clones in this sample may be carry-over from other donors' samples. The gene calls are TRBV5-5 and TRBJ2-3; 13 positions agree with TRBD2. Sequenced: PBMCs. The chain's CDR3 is CASSPPPETSGGLDTQYF. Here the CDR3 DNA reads TGTGCCAGCAGCCCCCCTCCCGAGACTAGCGGGGGGCTGGATACGCAGTATTTT.